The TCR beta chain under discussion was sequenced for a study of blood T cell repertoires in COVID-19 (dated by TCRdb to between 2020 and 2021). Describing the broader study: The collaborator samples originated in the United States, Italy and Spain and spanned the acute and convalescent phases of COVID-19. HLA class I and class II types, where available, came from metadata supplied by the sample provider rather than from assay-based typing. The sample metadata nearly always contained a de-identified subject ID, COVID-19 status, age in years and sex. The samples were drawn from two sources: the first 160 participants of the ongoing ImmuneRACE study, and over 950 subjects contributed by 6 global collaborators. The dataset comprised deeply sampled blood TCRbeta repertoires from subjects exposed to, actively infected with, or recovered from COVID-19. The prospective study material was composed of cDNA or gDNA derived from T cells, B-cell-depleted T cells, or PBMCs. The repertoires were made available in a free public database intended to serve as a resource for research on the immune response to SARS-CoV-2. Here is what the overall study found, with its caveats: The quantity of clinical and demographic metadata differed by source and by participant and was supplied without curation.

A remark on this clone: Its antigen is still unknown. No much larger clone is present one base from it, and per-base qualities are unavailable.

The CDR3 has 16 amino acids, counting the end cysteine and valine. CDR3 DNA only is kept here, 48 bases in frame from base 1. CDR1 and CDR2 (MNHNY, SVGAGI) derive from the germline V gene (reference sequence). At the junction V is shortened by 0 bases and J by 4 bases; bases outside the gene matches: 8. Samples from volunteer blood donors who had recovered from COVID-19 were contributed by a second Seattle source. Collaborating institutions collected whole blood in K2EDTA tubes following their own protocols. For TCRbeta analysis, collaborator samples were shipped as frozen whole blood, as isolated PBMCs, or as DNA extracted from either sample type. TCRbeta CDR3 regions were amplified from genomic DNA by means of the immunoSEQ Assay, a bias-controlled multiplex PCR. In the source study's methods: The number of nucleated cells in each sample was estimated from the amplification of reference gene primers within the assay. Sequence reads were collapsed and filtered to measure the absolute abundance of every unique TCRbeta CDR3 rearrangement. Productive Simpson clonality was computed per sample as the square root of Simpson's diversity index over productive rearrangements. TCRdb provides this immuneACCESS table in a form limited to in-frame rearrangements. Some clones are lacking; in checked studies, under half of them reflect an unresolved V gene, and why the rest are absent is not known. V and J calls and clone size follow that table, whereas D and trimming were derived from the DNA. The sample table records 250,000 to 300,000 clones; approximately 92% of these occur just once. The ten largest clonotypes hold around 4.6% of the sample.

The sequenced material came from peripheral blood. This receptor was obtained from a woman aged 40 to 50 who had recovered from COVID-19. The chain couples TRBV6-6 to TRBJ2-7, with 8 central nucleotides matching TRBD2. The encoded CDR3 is CASSYSIGGDNYEQYV. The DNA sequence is TGTGCCAGCAGTTACTCGATCGGGGGGGACAATTACGAGCAGTACGTC.